The rows below give T cell receptor beta chains drawn from one sample of a study of response to subunit inactivated influenza vaccine. TCRdb ran MiXCR on the RT-PCR reads and lists one entry per CDR3 protein. The top ten hold around 12% of the sample, which has over 400,000 distinct CDR3 sequences, around 9.9% seen once. Specimen: PBMCs from blood, collected roughly 46 days after vaccination. The origin of the receptors is a man aged 50-59 years who received an inactivated influenza vaccine. The CDR3 runs from the conserved cysteine through the conserved F or W. D genes are given only for firm matches. Size is omitted from some rows. Given values are once, few, many or a class for expanded clones.

>NA|TRBJ2-7|15|TRBV3-1|NA
CASSPGRQSSYEQYF
TGTGCCAGCAGCCCGGGACGGCAGAGCTCCTACGAGCAGTACTTC
>NA|TRBJ2-7|14|TRBV20-1|many
CSARDLRGAYEQYF
TGCAGTGCTAGAGATCTCCGGGGAGCCTACGAGCAGTACTTC
>TRBD2|TRBJ2-3|16|TRBV6-4|few
CASSDGLAGGQDTQYF
TGTGCCAGCAGTGACGGGCTAGCGGGAGGCCAAGATACGCAGTATTTT
>NA|TRBJ2-1|12|TRBV11-2|few
CASSPLQNEQFF
TGTGCCAGCAGCCCTCTGCAGAATGAGCAGTTCTTC
>TRBD2|TRBJ2-7|15|TRBV5-1|many
CASSLAFQRGYEQYF
TGCGCCAGCAGCTTGGCGTTCCAGCGGGGCTACGAGCAGTACTTC
>TRBD1|TRBJ2-7|13|TRBV10-3|NA
CAIMGQGDNEQYF
TGTGCCATCATGGGACAGGGGGACAACGAGCAGTACTTC
>TRBD2|TRBJ2-1|14|TRBV2|few
CASLGGLVPLEQFF
TGTGCCAGCTTGGGGGGACTAGTGCCTCTGGAGCAGTTCTTC
>NA|TRBJ2-3|12|TRBV12-3/TRBV12-4|few
CASSFQGFAQYF
TGTGCCAGCAGTTTCCAGGGGTTTGCGCAGTATTTT
>NA|TRBJ1-2|11|TRBV5-5|few
CASSRSEGYTF
TGTGCCAGCAGCAGGTCTGAGGGCTACACCTTC
>NA|TRBJ2-1|12|TRBV7-8|NA
CASSLELREQFF
TGTGCCAGCAGCTTAGAGCTACGTGAGCAGTTCTTC
>NA|TRBJ1-1|13|TRBV6-1|many
CASRRNRDSEAFF
TGTGCCAGCAGGCGGAACAGGGATTCTGAAGCTTTCTTT
>NA|TRBJ2-7|14|TRBV7-2|few
CASSIRDGNYEQYF
TGTGCCAGCAGCATACGGGACGGAAACTACGAGCAGTACTTC
>TRBD2|TRBJ2-1|14|TRBV2|many
CASSVGLAGYEQFF
TGTGCCAGCAGTGTAGGACTAGCGGGCTATGAGCAGTTCTTC
>NA|TRBJ2-7|17|TRBV29-1|NA
CSVEVNWARTGSYEQYF
TGCAGCGTTGAAGTCAATTGGGCCAGGACGGGCTCCTACGAGCAGTACTTC
>NA|TRBJ2-1|13|TRBV7-3|many
CASSLRRGNEQFF
TGTGCCAGCAGCTTACGCAGGGGTAATGAGCAGTTCTTC
>NA|TRBJ2-7|14|TRBV20-1|NA
CSAREGSGDGEQYF
TGCAGTGCTAGAGAGGGGTCGGGAGACGGTGAGCAGTACTTC
>TRBD1|TRBJ2-7|14|TRBV20-1|many
CSAPRRDRGYEQYF
TGCAGTGCTCCCAGACGGGACAGGGGCTACGAGCAGTACTTC
>NA|TRBJ1-1|12|TRBV29-1|NA
CSVVSTGGEAFF
TGCAGCGTTGTTTCGACAGGAGGAGAAGCTTTCTTT
>NA|TRBJ2-1|15|TRBV5-5|NA
CASTPPARPKDEQFF
TGTGCCAGCACCCCTCCGGCCCGCCCCAAGGATGAGCAGTTCTTC
>TRBD2|TRBJ2-1|14|TRBV28|many
CASSTSGTSNEQFF
TGTGCCAGCAGTACCTCCGGGACTAGCAATGAGCAGTTCTTC
>NA|TRBJ1-5|14|TRBV7-9|once
CASSSGPRNQPQHF
TGTGCCAGCAGCTCGGGGCCACGCAATCAGCCCCAGCATTTT
>TRBD1|TRBJ2-1|15|TRBV7-9|few
CASSSGTATYNEQFF
TGTGCCAGCAGCTCCGGGACAGCGACCTACAATGAGCAGTTCTTC
>NA|TRBJ2-3|15|TRBV7-8|few
CASSLEAAVTDTQYF
TGTGCCAGCAGCTTAGAAGCGGCCGTCACAGATACGCAGTATTTT
>NA|TRBJ2-1|19|TRBV4-3|few
CASSQDGTPLFSSYGEQFF
TGCGCCAGCAGCCAAGATGGGACTCCTCTTTTTAGCTCCTACGGTGAGCAGTTCTTC
>NA|TRBJ2-5|14|TRBV7-3|many
CASSLFPGQETQYF
TGTGCCAGCAGCTTATTTCCAGGACAAGAGACCCAGTACTTC
>NA|TRBJ2-1|18|TRBV9|few
CASSVALAGGDEYNEQFF
TGTGCCAGCAGCGTAGCTTTGGCCGGAGGGGATGAATACAATGAGCAGTTCTTC
>TRBD1|TRBJ1-4|15|TRBV5-6|few
CASSADRGLREKLFF
TGTGCCAGCAGCGCAGACAGGGGATTAAGAGAAAAACTGTTTTTT
>NA|TRBJ1-4|13|TRBV12-3/TRBV12-4|few
CASSFEAAEKLFF
TGTGCCAGCAGTTTCGAGGCGGCTGAAAAACTGTTTTTT
>TRBD2|TRBJ2-7|14|TRBV20-1|NA
CSASRGRAPSEQYF
TGCAGTGCTAGTCGGGGGAGGGCCCCATCCGAGCAGTACTTC